The present TCR beta chain was sequenced within a study of cytomegalovirus exposure and HLA in healthy donors. Findings and caveats of the study: Among TCR beta chains of equal frequency, HLA-associated ones were more clonally expanded in a later analysis. In the analysis, some V segments, TRBV6-2 and TRBV6-3 included, were excluded as indistinguishable. Researchers reported that a few CMV-associated chains were confirmed in vitro as CMV antigen-specific.

Germline CDR1 and CDR2: MNHEY and SMNVEV (reference sequence). Trimming shortened V by 3 bases and J by 6 bases, and 13 bases separated the two germline ends. This CDR3 is 14 amino acids long. About this clone itself: Its specificity is unknown.

Use of 60 Vbeta and 13 Jbeta primers characterized the PCR. Measured with immunoSEQ multiplex PCR; TCRdb has only the in-frame clones, and not every one. The table has roughly 200,000 clones, around 80% seen once; the top ten hold around 3.4%. The V call is TRBV27, the J call TRBJ2-3; D is unresolved. The specimen was PBMCs. This clonotype originated in a woman aged 55-69 years in good health and CMV-seropositive. CDR3 DNA: TGTGCCAGCAGTTTGTCCCCCCCAGTGGATACGCAGTATTTT. Residues: CASSLSPPVDTQYF.